Listed below are T cell receptor beta chains from one sample, sequenced in a study of shared clonotypes between healthy human individuals. Measured with immunoSEQ multiplex PCR; TCRdb has only the in-frame clones, and not every one. Here the sample spans some 790,000 clones, roughly 72% being singletons. Sequenced material: memory CD4+ T cells sorted from blood. The receptors were sampled from a woman in her thirties in good health. Both conserved end residues are part of each CDR3. Fields, in order: clone size, V gene, D gene, J gene, CDR3 protein, CDR3 DNA. D genes are given only for firm matches. Expanded clones get a size class; other rows say once, few or many, or leave the size out.

clone_size: .; v_call: TRBV9; d_call: TRBD2; j_call: TRBJ2-1; cdr3_aa: CASSVAGLAGGNEQFF; cdr3_nt: TGTGCCAGCAGCGTAGCTGGGCTAGCGGGGGGCAATGAGCAGTTCTTC
clone_size: .; v_call: TRBV7-2; d_call: TRBD2; j_call: TRBJ2-1; cdr3_aa: CASSMQAGGSYNEQFF; cdr3_nt: TGTGCCAGCAGCATGCAAGCGGGAGGGTCCTACAATGAGCAGTTCTTC
clone_size: .; v_call: TRBV30; d_call: TRBD2; j_call: TRBJ2-7; cdr3_aa: CASSIAGAYEQYF; cdr3_nt: TGTGCCTCCTCAATAGCGGGAGCCTACGAGCAGTACTTC
clone_size: .; v_call: TRBV27; d_call: TRBD1; j_call: TRBJ1-5; cdr3_aa: CASRGQGGQPQHF; cdr3_nt: TGTGCCAGCAGGGGACAGGGTGGTCAGCCCCAGCATTTT
clone_size: .; v_call: TRBV28; d_call: .; j_call: TRBJ2-1; cdr3_aa: CASTESPYSYNEQFF; cdr3_nt: TGTGCCAGCACCGAATCCCCTTACTCCTACAATGAGCAGTTCTTC
clone_size: .; v_call: TRBV28; d_call: .; j_call: TRBJ1-1; cdr3_aa: CASRSGQNTEAFF; cdr3_nt: TGTGCCAGCAGATCCGGACAGAACACTGAAGCTTTCTTT
clone_size: .; v_call: TRBV7-3; d_call: TRBD1; j_call: TRBJ2-1; cdr3_aa: CASSPRSGLDRGNEQFF; cdr3_nt: TGTGCCAGCAGCCCCCGATCAGGCCTGGACAGGGGAAATGAGCAGTTCTTC
clone_size: .; v_call: TRBV2; d_call: .; j_call: TRBJ2-7; cdr3_aa: CASSVRVRSYEQYF; cdr3_nt: TGTGCCAGCAGTGTCCGCGTCCGGAGCTACGAGCAGTACTTC
clone_size: .; v_call: TRBV29-1; d_call: .; j_call: TRBJ1-5; cdr3_aa: CSVGGAGQPQHF; cdr3_nt: TGCAGCGTTGGGGGGGCAGGTCAGCCCCAGCATTTT
clone_size: .; v_call: TRBV14; d_call: .; j_call: TRBJ1-2; cdr3_aa: CASSPRSPLRYGYTF; cdr3_nt: TGTGCCAGCAGCCCGAGGAGTCCCCTCCGCTATGGCTACACCTTC
clone_size: .; v_call: TRBV7-3; d_call: .; j_call: TRBJ2-1; cdr3_aa: CASSLRRLNEQFF; cdr3_nt: TGTGCCAGCAGCTTAAGGCGGCTCAATGAGCAGTTCTTC
clone_size: .; v_call: TRBV7-9; d_call: .; j_call: TRBJ1-3; cdr3_aa: CASTPPGNSGNTIYF; cdr3_nt: TGTGCCAGCACGCCCCCCGGTAACTCTGGAAACACCATATATTTT
clone_size: .; v_call: TRBV6-1; d_call: .; j_call: TRBJ1-2; cdr3_aa: CASSEGQSYMSYTF; cdr3_nt: TGTGCCAGCAGTGAGGGGCAGTCTTACATGAGCTACACCTTC
clone_size: .; v_call: TRBV5-1; d_call: .; j_call: TRBJ1-1; cdr3_aa: CASSLEGRNTEAFF; cdr3_nt: TGCGCCAGCAGCTTGGAAGGGAGGAACACTGAAGCTTTCTTT
clone_size: .; v_call: TRBV6-5; d_call: .; j_call: TRBJ1-1; cdr3_aa: CASSYSILANTEAFF; cdr3_nt: TGTGCCAGCAGTTACTCGATTCTTGCGAACACTGAAGCTTTCTTT
clone_size: .; v_call: TRBV5-1; d_call: .; j_call: TRBJ2-5; cdr3_aa: CASSSTGSRETQYF; cdr3_nt: TGCGCCAGCAGCTCGACAGGTTCGCGGGAGACCCAGTACTTC
clone_size: .; v_call: TRBV27; d_call: .; j_call: TRBJ2-7; cdr3_aa: CASSSQILGASYEQYF; cdr3_nt: TGTGCCAGCAGCTCCCAAATTTTAGGGGCCTCCTACGAGCAGTACTTC
clone_size: few; v_call: TRBV5-6; d_call: .; j_call: TRBJ2-7; cdr3_aa: CASSRTSSGWDEQYF; cdr3_nt: TGTGCCAGCAGCCGAACGAGTAGTGGATGGGACGAGCAGTACTTC
clone_size: .; v_call: TRBV5-1; d_call: TRBD2; j_call: TRBJ2-7; cdr3_aa: CASSLGSSGRTASDEQYF; cdr3_nt: TGCGCCAGCAGCTTGGGTTCTAGCGGGAGGACCGCCTCGGACGAGCAGTACTTC
clone_size: .; v_call: TRBV19; d_call: .; j_call: TRBJ1-5; cdr3_aa: CASTFGHHRGNQPQHF; cdr3_nt: TGTGCCAGTACTTTCGGACATCATCGGGGCAATCAGCCCCAGCATTTT
clone_size: .; v_call: TRBV28; d_call: .; j_call: TRBJ1-5; cdr3_aa: CASSFGQGLSNQPQHF; cdr3_nt: TGTGCCAGCAGTTTTGGGCAGGGACTTAGCAATCAGCCCCAGCATTTT
clone_size: .; v_call: TRBV19; d_call: TRBD1; j_call: TRBJ2-1; cdr3_aa: CASSRGQRLYNEQFF; cdr3_nt: TGTGCCAGTAGTAGGGGACAGCGATTATACAATGAGCAGTTCTTC
clone_size: few; v_call: TRBV27; d_call: .; j_call: TRBJ2-5; cdr3_aa: CARDLRGETQYF; cdr3_nt: TGTGCCAGAGACTTGAGGGGGGAGACCCAGTACTTC
clone_size: .; v_call: TRBV5-4; d_call: TRBD1; j_call: TRBJ2-7; cdr3_aa: CASSLGGTGSREQYF; cdr3_nt: TGTGCCAGCAGCTTAGGTGGGACAGGGAGTCGGGAGCAGTACTTC
clone_size: few; v_call: TRBV14; d_call: .; j_call: TRBJ2-5; cdr3_aa: CASSLRETQYF; cdr3_nt: TGTGCCAGCAGCCTGAGGGAGACCCAGTACTTC
clone_size: .; v_call: TRBV19; d_call: TRBD1; j_call: TRBJ2-3; cdr3_aa: CASRHRGFDADTQYF; cdr3_nt: TGTGCCAGTCGACACAGGGGATTCGACGCAGATACGCAGTATTTT